This TCR beta chain stems from a study of blood T cell repertoires in COVID-19. Sequenced by immunoSEQ multiplex PCR; TCRdb stores in-frame clones only, minus some. Here the sample spans under 300,000 clones, more than 75% being singletons. There are 17 residues in the CDR3. Germline V gene lookup returns CDR1 SNHLY and CDR2 FYNNEI. V lost 8 bases to trimming and J lost 4 bases; unmatched junction nucleotides: 15. The sequenced sample consisted of PBMCs or T cells enriched from blood (not recorded which). This clonotype was obtained from a woman aged 45 to 65 who had recovered from COVID-19. This chain uses TRBV2 with TRBJ2-4; 9 positions agree with TRBD2. The CDR3 protein is CASGQTSGPLGKNIQYF. The CDR3 region has the DNA TGTGCCAGCGGTCAGACTAGCGGACCTCTTGGGAAAAACATTCAGTACTTC.